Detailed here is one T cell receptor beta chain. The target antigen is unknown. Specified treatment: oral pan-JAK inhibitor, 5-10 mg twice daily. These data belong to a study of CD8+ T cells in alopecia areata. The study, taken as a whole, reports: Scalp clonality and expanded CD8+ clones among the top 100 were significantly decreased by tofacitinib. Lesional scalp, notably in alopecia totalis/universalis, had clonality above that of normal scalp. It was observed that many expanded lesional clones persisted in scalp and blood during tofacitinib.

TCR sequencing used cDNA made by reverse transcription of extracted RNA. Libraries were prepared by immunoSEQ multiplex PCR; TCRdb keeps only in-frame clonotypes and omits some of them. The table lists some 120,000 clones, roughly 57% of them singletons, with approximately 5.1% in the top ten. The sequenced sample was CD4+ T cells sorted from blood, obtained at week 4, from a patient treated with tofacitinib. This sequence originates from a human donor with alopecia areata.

The CDR3 here is CASSRKTGVGETQYF. CDR3 bases: TGTGCCAGCAGCCGGAAGACGGGTGTCGGAGAGACCCAGTACTTC. The chain joins TRBV4-2 to TRBJ2-5; D remains ambiguous. V was pared by 4 bases and J by 4 bases, with 16 bases between. This CDR3 has 15 amino acids. Germline V gives CDR1 LGHNA, CDR2 YNFKEQ.